The 30 T cell receptor beta chains listed next were all sequenced from one sample in a study of post-analysis software for immune sequencing data. General study results and limits: Patients had higher frequencies than controls of about 5 TRBV segments, including TRBV5-6, TRBV5-1 and TRBV20-1.

Researchers reported that TCR beta cDNA libraries carried unique molecular identifiers. TCRdb passed the PCR reads through MiXCR, listing each CDR3 protein once. The repertoire holds around 260,000 distinct CDR3 sequences, with 35% to 40% as singletons. Their antigen targets remain unknown. Sequencing input: blood. The source of these receptors is a girl aged 10-17 years with multiple sclerosis.

This clonotype was recorded many times. The genes are TRBV28 and TRBJ2-3; 11 positions match TRBD2. The CDR3 spans 16 residues. The junction had 6 bases not matched to a gene; V was cut back by 2 bases and J by 5 bases. Germline CDR1 MDHEN, CDR2 SYDVKM. CDR3 loop: CASSLLAGGLVDTQYF. DNA for the CDR3: TGTGCCAGCAGTTTACTAGCGGGAGGACTGGTAGATACGCAGTATTTT.

Comment on this clonotype: With a much larger clone just one base away, this may be a read error. The CDR3 region has the DNA TGTGCCAGCAGTTTAGGGGACAGGGGGGACAATGAGCAGTACTTC. Protein sequence: CASSLGDRGDNEQYF. The chain combines TRBV12-3 or TRBV12-4 with TRBJ2-7; 11 positions match TRBD1. The J segment lost 7 bases and the V segment lost 1 base, leaving 6 bases of the junction unmatched. CDR3 length: 15 amino acids.

Points on this clonotype: A much larger clonotype is one base distant, so this may be a read error. The chain is built from TRBV7-9 and TRBJ2-1, with a tentative D call TRBD2 (6 bases). Trimming took off 3 bases at V and 13 bases at J, with 25 bases between the two ends. The CDR3 covers 16 residues. Germline V gene data show CDR1 as SEHNR and CDR2 as FQNEAQ (reference sequence). The CDR3 here is CASSLVGRGNQETQFF. The CDR3 DNA sequence: TGTGCCAGCAGCTTGGTGGGACGGGGGAACCAAGAGACCCAGTTCTTC.

Here the CDR3 reads CASRHGTGPSQIEAFF. The CDR3 region has the DNA TGTGCCAGCAGACACGGAACAGGGCCAAGCCAGATTGAAGCTTTCTTT. The rearrangement links TRBV21-1 to TRBJ1-1; the table's TRBD1 call for D was not verified on the DNA. TRBV21-1 is a listed pseudogene. The CDR3 extends over 16 amino acids.

The chain couples TRBV7-9 to TRBJ2-1, with 10 bases lining up with TRBD2. This CDR3 is built from 17 residues. With V trimmed by 5 bases and J by 10 bases, 17 bases remained unmatched. CDR1 SEHNR and CDR2 FQNEAQ come from the germline V gene (reference sequence). CDR3 amino acids: CASSPHQGLAPLTEQFF. Written as DNA, the CDR3 is TGTGCCAGCAGCCCCCACCAGGGACTAGCGCCTCTTACCGAGCAGTTCTTC.

About this clonotype: This may be a read error, as it is one base from a much larger clone. The chain is built from TRBV5-1 and TRBJ2-5, with D possibly TRBD2 on 6 matching bases. From germline, CDR1 is SGHRS and CDR2 YFSETQ. Trimming cost V 4 bases and J 11 bases, with 15 bases left between them. The CDR3 extends over 12 amino acids. The CDR3 DNA follows: TGCGCCAGCAGCGATAGCGGCAATGAGCAGTACTTC. Its protein product is CASSDSGNEQYF.

As for this clonotype: Being one base from a much bigger clone, this may be a read error. The J gene is TRBJ1-2, the V gene TRBV20-1; D is unresolved. V shed 6 bases and J shed 6 bases, with 5 bases lying between them. The germline V gene has CDR1 DFQATT and CDR2 SNEGSKA (reference sequence). The CDR3 runs 9 residues. The CDR3 protein is CSARNGYTF. CDR3 bases: TGCAGTGCCCGGAATGGCTACACCTTC.

With respect to this clonotype: The junction does not match germline at one end; this may be a read error. The V call is TRBV3-1, the J call TRBJ2-3; D may match TRBD1 or TRBD2 (6 bases each). The CDR3 has 16 residues. Germline V gene sequence: CDR1 LGHDT, CDR2 YNNKEL (reference sequence). CDR3 coding DNA: TGCGCCAGCAGCCTTTGGGGGGCAGGGGAAACAGATACGCAGTATTTT. Protein product: CASSLWGAGETDTQYF.

The chain carries TRBV12-5 and TRBJ2-5, with 8 bases aligning to TRBD2. With 4 bases clipped from V and 5 bases from J, the junction kept 6 bases outside the gene matches. This CDR3 has 14 residues. CDR1 and CDR2 (germline): LGHNT, FRNRAP. CDR3 in amino acids: CASGSSTSVETQYF. In nucleotides, the CDR3 is TGTGCTAGTGGTTCCTCGACTAGCGTCGAGACCCAGTACTTC.

This clonotype has a handful of counts. The chain links TRBV28 to TRBJ1-2, with 7 nucleotides matching TRBD1. Germline V CDR1 and CDR2: MDHEN, SYDVKM. This CDR3 is 13 amino acids long. The V segment lost 3 bases and the J segment 8 bases; nucleotides outside the gene matches: 6. The CDR3 protein is CASSFPGTAGYTF. DNA of the CDR3: TGTGCCAGCAGTTTTCCCGGGACAGCCGGCTACACCTTC.

Of note for this clonotype: This clone may be a read error of a much larger clone one base away. This chain joins TRBV24-1 and TRBJ2-4, with 14 bases aligning to TRBD2. Germline loops: CDR1 KGHDR, CDR2 SFDVKD. The CDR3 loop spans 16 amino acids. Trimming cost V 4 bases and J 9 bases; bases outside gene matches: 7. CDR3 nucleotides: TGTGCCACCAGTGACCCGGGACTAGCGGGAGTGGGCATTCAGTACTTC. It yields the protein CATSDPGLAGVGIQYF.

The rearrangement links TRBV19 to TRBJ2-7; tentatively, D is TRBD1 or TRBD2 (5 bases each). The J call is doubtful: the DNA matches TRBJ2-5 better. Germline assignment: CDR1 LNHDA and CDR2 SQIVND (reference sequence). The CDR3 spans 14 residues. Here the CDR3 reads CASSRRDPRETQYF. The CDR3 DNA follows: TGTGCCAGTAGTCGCCGGGACCCTCGGGAGACCCAGTACTTC.

In this sample, this clonotype turned up a few times. A junction end diverges from the germline sequence, so it may reflect a read error. The chain couples TRBV7-9 to TRBJ1-6, with 11 bases matching TRBD1. Germline V gene data show CDR1 as SEHNR and CDR2 as FQNEAQ (reference sequence). This CDR3 comprises 15 residues. The CDR3 here is CASSLIRTGGEPPHF. CDR3 in DNA: TGTGCCAGCAGCTTAATCAGGACAGGGGGCGAACCCCCCCACTTT.

The rearrangement joins TRBV14 to TRBJ2-3; D is uncertain. The germline V gene has CDR1 SGHDN and CDR2 FVKESK. The length of the CDR3 is 15 residues. The V end was cut by 1 base, the J end by 3 bases, with 11 bases between. For the CDR3, the DNA is TGTGCCAGCAGCCAAGGGGATAGGTCAACAGATACGCAGTATTTT. Translating it yields CASSQGDRSTDTQYF.

There are many counts of this clonotype. The chain uses TRBV6-5 and TRBJ2-7; maybe TRBD2 (6 bases). Trimming stripped 6 bases from V and 6 bases from J, with 15 bases between. Germline CDR1 MNHEY, CDR2 SVGAGI. The CDR3 has 13 amino acids. The CDR3 loop reads CASSAGGNSEQYF. The CDR3 bases are TGTGCCAGCAGCGCCGGCGGGAACAGCGAGCAGTACTTC.

For this clonotype: It may be a read error: a sequence one base away is much more abundant. This chain links TRBV29-1 with TRBJ1-5; 9 bases are shared with TRBD1. Germline CDR1 SQVTM, CDR2 ANQGSEA. The CDR3 is 14 residues long. The CDR3 here is CGQARDRERQPQHF. In DNA form, the CDR3 reads TGCGGGCAGGCCCGGGACAGGGAACGTCAGCCCCAGCATTTT.

A word on this clonotype: A clone one base away is much larger, so this may be a read error. The chain couples TRBV7-2 to TRBJ1-2; D is perhaps TRBD1 (5 bases). The CDR3 length is 13 residues. V was trimmed by 2 bases and J by 4 bases, leaving 8 bases between them. The germline V gene has CDR1 SGHTA and CDR2 FQGNSA. In nucleotides, the CDR3 is TGTGCCAGCAGCTTACAGGGAACCTATGGCTACACCTTC. Protein product: CASSLQGTYGYTF.

This clonotype was observed many times. The genes are TRBV5-1 and TRBJ2-5; D could derive from TRBD1 or TRBD2 (5 bases each). The germline V gene has CDR1 SGHRS and CDR2 YFSETQ. CDR3 length equals 14 residues. V shed 2 bases and J shed 5 bases, with 13 bases lying between them. DNA for the CDR3: TGCGCCAGCAGCTTCCGGGGCGGCGAGGAGACCCAGTACTTC. It translates to CASSFRGGEETQYF.

This clonotype was counted many times. The chain is built from TRBV5-1 and TRBJ2-1, with TRBD1 identical over 7 bases. Germline V gene lookup returns CDR1 SGHRS and CDR2 YFSETQ. CDR3 length equals 15 residues. After removal of 5 bases from V and 7 bases from J, the junction contained 12 bases not matched to a gene. CDR3 sequence: CASRFRPDRANEQFF. The DNA for the CDR3 is TGCGCCAGCAGGTTTAGGCCAGACAGGGCTAATGAGCAGTTCTTC.

This clonotype was observed a few times. V and J are TRBV18 and TRBJ2-1, with 7 bases aligning to TRBD1. This CDR3 is built from 16 residues. After removal of 0 bases from V and 4 bases from J, the junction contained 6 bases not matched to a gene. Per germline, CDR1 KGHSH and CDR2 LQKENI. CDR3 nucleotides: TGTGCCAGCTCACCACCGACCGGACAGGTATACAATGAGCAGTTCTTC. Its protein is CASSPPTGQVYNEQFF.

Comments on this clonotype: A much larger clone lies one base from this, so it may be a read error. The chain uses TRBV6-5 and TRBJ1-2; tentative D call: TRBD1 (5 bases). CDR3 size: 14 residues. Germline CDR1 and CDR2: MNHEY and SVGAGI. As DNA, the CDR3 is TGTGCCAGCAGCCTCGGGGCAGGGAACTATGACTACACCTTC. Its protein product is CASSLGAGNYDYTF.

This clonotype was seen more than once but under ten times. V usage is TRBV5-1 and J usage is TRBJ2-2; unclear D gene. V was shortened by 5 bases and J by 1 base, with 12 bases between the two germline ends. The CDR3 runs to 15 residues. Germline lookup yields CDR1 SGHRS and CDR2 YFSETQ. CDR3 amino acids: CASRLPGLNTGELFF. CDR3 sequence (DNA): TGCGCCAGCAGGTTGCCCGGGTTGAACACCGGGGAGCTGTTTTTT. Full variable domain (rest looked up from reference TRBV5-1 and TRBJ2-2): KAGVTQTPRYLIKTRGQQVTLSCSPISGHRSVSWYQQTPGQGLQFLFEYFSETQRNKGNFPGRFSGRQFSNSRSEMNVSTLELGDSALYLCASRLPGLNTGELFFGEGSRLTVL.

This clonotype has ten or more counts. The chain employs TRBV4-1 and TRBJ2-2, with 11 bases lining up with TRBD2. Germline V gene data show CDR1 as MGHRA and CDR2 as YSYEKL. This CDR3 region has 17 residues. The trim removed 3 bases at V and 4 bases at J, leaving 7 bases unmatched. CDR3 sequence reads: CASSHPGTSGGTGELFF. The CDR3 bases are TGCGCCAGCAGCCACCCCGGGACTAGCGGAGGCACCGGGGAGCTGTTTTTT.

This clonotype was seen many times. The chain recombines TRBV12-3 or TRBV12-4 with TRBJ2-1; no definite D call. V lost 3 bases to trimming and J lost 1 base, with 7 bases between them. The CDR3 sequence is 14 residues long. This CDR3 is CASSLGVSYNEQFF. CDR3 DNA: TGTGCCAGCAGTTTGGGCGTATCCTACAATGAGCAGTTCTTC.

This clonotype was found many times. The chain employs TRBV6-6 and TRBJ2-7, with TRBD1 matching over 10 bases. The CDR3 runs 16 residues. Germline values: CDR1 MNHNY, CDR2 SVGAGI (reference sequence). The V and J ends lost 6 bases and 0 bases, in that order; junction bases with no gene match: 8. In nucleotides, the CDR3 is TGTGCCAGCAGCCTCAGGACAGGGGGGAACTCCTACGAGCAGTACTTC. Amino acids: CASSLRTGGNSYEQYF.

Worth noting for this clonotype: This could be a read error, since a much larger clone is one nucleotide away. V is TRBV5-1 and J is TRBJ2-1, with D uncertain. Germline-derived CDR1 and CDR2 are SGHRS and YFSETQ. This CDR3 comprises 13 residues. V was clipped by 4 bases and J by 2 bases, with 7 bases between them. The CDR3 here is CASSAEAYNEQFF. Here the CDR3 DNA reads TGCGCCAGCAGCGCTGAGGCCTACAATGAGCAGTTCTTC.

The chain recombines TRBV11-3 with TRBJ2-3, with 8 bases that match TRBD2. CDR1 and CDR2 (germline): SGHNT, YENEEA. J gave up 1 base and V 2 bases, and 8 bases lay outside the gene matches. The CDR3 sequence is 17 residues long. This CDR3 is CASSLQLAGGRTDTQYF. The CDR3 DNA follows: TGTGCCAGCAGCTTACAACTGGCGGGAGGCCGCACAGATACGCAGTATTTT.

In its sample, this clonotype was seen a few times. The chain uses TRBV30 and TRBJ2-5; a weak D match, TRBD2 (5 bases). Germline V gene lookup returns CDR1 GTSNPN and CDR2 SVGIG (reference sequence). Trimming took off 0 bases at V and 11 bases at J, with 16 bases between the two ends. The length of the CDR3 is 13 residues. The CDR3 DNA is TGTGCCTGGAGTGTACTAGGGCCCTACGAACAGTACTTC. It encodes CAWSVLGPYEQYF.

This clonotype appeared many times. V and J are TRBV29-1 and TRBJ2-7, with D unresolved. Trimming removed 5 bases from V and 8 bases from J, with 13 bases in between. Germline CDR1 is SQVTM and CDR2 is ANQGSEA. This CDR3 comprises 11 residues. In DNA form, the CDR3 reads TGCAGCGTTCTTCTGGGCGCCCAGCAGTACTTC. Translated: CSVLLGAQQYF.

The genes are TRBV19 and TRBJ1-1; D unclear. The CDR3 consists of 13 residues. CDR1 and CDR2 (germline): LNHDA, SQIVND (reference sequence). Trimming left V 5 bases short and J 3 bases short, with 10 bases between. CDR3 residues: CASSLTLDTEAFF. Written as DNA, the CDR3 is TGTGCCAGTAGTCTCACACTCGACACTGAAGCTTTCTTT.